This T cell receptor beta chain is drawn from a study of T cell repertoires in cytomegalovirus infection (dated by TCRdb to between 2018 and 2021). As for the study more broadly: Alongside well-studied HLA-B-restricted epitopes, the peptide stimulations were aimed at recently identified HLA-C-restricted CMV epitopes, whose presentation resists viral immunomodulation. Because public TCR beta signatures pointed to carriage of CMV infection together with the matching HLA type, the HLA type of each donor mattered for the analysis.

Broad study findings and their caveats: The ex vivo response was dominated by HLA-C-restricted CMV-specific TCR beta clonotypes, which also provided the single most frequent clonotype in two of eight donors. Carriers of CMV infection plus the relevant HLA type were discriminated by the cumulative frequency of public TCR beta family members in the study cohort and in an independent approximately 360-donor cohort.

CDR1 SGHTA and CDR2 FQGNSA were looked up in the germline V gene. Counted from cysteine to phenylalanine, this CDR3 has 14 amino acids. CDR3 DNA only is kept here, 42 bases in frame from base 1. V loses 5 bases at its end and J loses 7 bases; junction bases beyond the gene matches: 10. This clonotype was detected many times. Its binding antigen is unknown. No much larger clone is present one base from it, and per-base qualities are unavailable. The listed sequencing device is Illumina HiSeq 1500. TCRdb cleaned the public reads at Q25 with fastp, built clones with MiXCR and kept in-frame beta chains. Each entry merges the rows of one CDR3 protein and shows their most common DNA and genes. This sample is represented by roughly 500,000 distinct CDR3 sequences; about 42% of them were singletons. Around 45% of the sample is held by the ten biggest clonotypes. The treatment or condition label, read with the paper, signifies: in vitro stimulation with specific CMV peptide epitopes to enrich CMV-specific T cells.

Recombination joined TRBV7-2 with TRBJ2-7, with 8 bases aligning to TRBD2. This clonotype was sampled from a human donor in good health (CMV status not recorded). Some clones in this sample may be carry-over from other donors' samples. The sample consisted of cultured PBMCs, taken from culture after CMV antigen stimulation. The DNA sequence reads TGTGCCAGCAGCCACCGAGCGGGAGATGATGAGCAGTACTTC. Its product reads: CASSHRAGDDEQYF.